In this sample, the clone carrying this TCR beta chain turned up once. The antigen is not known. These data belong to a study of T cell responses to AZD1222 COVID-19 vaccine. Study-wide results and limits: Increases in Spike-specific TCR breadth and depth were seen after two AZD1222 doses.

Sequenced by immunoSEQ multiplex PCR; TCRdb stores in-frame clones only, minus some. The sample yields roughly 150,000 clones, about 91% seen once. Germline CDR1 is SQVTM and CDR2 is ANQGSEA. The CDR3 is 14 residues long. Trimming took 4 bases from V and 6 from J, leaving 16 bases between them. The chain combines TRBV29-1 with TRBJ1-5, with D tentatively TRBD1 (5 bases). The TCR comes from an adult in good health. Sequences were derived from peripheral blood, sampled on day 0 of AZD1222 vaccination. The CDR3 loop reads CSVVSAAGGQPQHF. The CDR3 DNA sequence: TGCAGCGTTGTGTCGGCAGCGGGGGGTCAGCCCCAGCATTTT.